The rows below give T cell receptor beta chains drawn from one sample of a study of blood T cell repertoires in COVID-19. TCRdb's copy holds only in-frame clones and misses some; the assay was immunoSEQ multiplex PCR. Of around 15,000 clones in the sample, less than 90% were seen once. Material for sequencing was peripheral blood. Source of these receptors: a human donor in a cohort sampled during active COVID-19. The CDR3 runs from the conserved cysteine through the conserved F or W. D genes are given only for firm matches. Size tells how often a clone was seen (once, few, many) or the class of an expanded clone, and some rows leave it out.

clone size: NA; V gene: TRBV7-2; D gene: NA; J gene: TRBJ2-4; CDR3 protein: CASSLGGTFWDIQYF; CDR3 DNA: TGTGCCAGCAGCTTAGGGGGGACATTCTGGGACATTCAGTACTTC
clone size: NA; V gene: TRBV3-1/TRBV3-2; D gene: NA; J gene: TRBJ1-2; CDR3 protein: CASSHRGYGYTF; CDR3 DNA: TGTGCCAGCAGCCACAGGGGCTATGGCTACACCTTC
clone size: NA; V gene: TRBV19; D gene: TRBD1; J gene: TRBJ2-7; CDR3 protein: CASSRGQRTYEQYF; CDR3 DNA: TGTGCCAGTAGTAGGGGACAGCGGACCTACGAGCAGTACTTC
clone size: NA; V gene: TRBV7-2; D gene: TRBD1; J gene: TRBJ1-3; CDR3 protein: CASSYSFAETGRNTIYF; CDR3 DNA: TGTGCCAGCAGCTACTCATTTGCAGAGACAGGGAGAAACACCATATATTTT
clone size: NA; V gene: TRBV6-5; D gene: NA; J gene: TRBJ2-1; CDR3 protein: CASRSIVHEQFF; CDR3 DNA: TGTGCCAGCAGATCGATAGTCCATGAGCAGTTCTTC
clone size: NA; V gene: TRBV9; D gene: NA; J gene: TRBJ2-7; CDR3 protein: CASSVVPEAYEQYF; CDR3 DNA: TGTGCCAGCAGCGTAGTACCAGAGGCCTACGAGCAGTACTTC
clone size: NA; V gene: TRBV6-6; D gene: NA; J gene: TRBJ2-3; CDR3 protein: CASGYGVATQYF; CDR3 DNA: TGTGCCAGCGGATATGGAGTAGCAACGCAGTATTTT
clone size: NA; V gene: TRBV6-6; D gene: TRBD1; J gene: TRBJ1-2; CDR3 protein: CASSRSIGQGYGYTF; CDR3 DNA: TGTGCCAGCAGTCGATCAATTGGACAGGGGTATGGCTACACCTTC
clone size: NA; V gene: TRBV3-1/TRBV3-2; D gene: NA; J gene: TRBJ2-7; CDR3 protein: CASSQASEQYF; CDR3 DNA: TGTGCCAGCAGCCAAGCCAGCGAGCAGTACTTC
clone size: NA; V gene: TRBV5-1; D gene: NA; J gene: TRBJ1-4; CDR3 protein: CASSVDMATNEKLFF; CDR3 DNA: TGCGCCAGCAGCGTGGACATGGCAACTAATGAAAAACTGTTTTTT
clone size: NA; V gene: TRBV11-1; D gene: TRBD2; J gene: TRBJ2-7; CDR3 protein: CASSRTGTSASYEQYF; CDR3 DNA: TGTGCCAGCAGCCGAACCGGGACTAGCGCCTCCTACGAGCAGTACTTC
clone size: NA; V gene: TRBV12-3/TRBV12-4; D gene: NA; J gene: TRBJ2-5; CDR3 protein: CASSSAQTTQYF; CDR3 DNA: TGTGCCAGCAGTTCGGCTCAGACTACCCAGTACTTC
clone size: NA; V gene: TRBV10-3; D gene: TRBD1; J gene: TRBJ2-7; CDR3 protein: CAIRRDRASYEQYF; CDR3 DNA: TGTGCCATCCGACGGGACAGGGCCTCCTACGAGCAGTACTTC
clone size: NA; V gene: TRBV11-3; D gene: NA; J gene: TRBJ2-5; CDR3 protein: CASSRDTQETQYF; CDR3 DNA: TGTGCCAGCAGCCGGGACACCCAAGAGACCCAGTACTTC
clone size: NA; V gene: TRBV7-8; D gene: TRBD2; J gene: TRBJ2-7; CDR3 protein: CASSLVLGGGPNEQYF; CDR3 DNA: TGTGCCAGCAGCTTAGTATTGGGGGGAGGGCCGAATGAGCAGTACTTC
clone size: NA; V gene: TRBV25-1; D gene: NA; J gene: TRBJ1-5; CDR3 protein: CASSDRGNQPQHF; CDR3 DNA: TGTGCCAGCAGTGACAGGGGAAATCAGCCCCAGCATTTT
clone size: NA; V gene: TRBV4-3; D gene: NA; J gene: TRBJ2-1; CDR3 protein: CASGGPGYEQFF; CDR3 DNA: TGCGCCAGTGGAGGGCCGGGGTATGAGCAGTTCTTC
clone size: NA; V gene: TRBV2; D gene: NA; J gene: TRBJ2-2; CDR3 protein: CAYRAYTGELFF; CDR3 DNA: TGTGCCTATCGCGCCTACACCGGGGAGCTGTTTTTT
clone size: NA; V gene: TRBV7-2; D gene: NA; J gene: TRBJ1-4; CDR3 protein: CASSLGWTENEKLFF; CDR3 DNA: TGTGCCAGCAGCTTAGGTTGGACAGAAAATGAAAAACTGTTTTTT
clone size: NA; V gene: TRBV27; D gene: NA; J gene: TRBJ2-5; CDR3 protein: CASSPRIQETQYF; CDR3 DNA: TGTGCCAGCAGTCCCAGGATACAAGAGACCCAGTACTTC
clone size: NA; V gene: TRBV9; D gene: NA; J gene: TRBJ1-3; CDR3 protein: CASSVGGQSSGNTIYF; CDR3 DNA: TGTGCCAGCAGCGTAGGAGGACAGAGCTCTGGAAACACCATATATTTT
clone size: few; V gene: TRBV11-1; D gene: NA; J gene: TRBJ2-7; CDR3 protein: CASTETGYEQYF; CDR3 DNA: TGTGCCAGCACCGAGACTGGTTACGAGCAGTACTTC
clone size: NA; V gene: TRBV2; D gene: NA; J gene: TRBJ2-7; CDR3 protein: CASSAMDEQYF; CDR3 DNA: TGTGCCAGCAGTGCTATGGACGAGCAGTACTTC
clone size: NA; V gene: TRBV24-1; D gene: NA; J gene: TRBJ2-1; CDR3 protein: CATSEAGSSYNEQFF; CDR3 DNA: TGTGCCACCAGTGAGGCGGGGAGCTCCTACAATGAGCAGTTCTTC
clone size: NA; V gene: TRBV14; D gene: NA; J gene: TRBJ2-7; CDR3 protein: CASSQREKGEQYF; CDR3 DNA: TGTGCCAGCAGCCAACGGGAAAAGGGCGAGCAGTACTTC
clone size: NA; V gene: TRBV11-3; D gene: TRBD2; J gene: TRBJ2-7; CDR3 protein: CASSPPGLAGVSEQYF; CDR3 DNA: TGTGCCAGCAGTCCTCCGGGACTAGCGGGAGTAAGTGAGCAGTACTTC
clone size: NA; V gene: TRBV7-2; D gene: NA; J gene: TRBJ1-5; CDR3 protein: CASTMGGQPQHF; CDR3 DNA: TGTGCCAGCACCATGGGGGGTCAGCCCCAGCATTTT
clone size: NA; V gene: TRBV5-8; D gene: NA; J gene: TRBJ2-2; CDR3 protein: CASTPWTSNTGELFF; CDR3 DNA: TGTGCCAGCACCCCCTGGACATCGAACACCGGGGAGCTGTTTTTT
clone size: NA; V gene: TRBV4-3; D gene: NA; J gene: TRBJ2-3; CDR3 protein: CASSHLIQTDTQYF; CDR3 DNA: TGCGCCAGCAGCCACCTCATACAGACAGATACGCAGTATTTT
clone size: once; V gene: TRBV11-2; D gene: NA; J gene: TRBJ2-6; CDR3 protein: CASSLVGRGSSGANVLTF; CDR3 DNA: TGTGCCAGCAGCTTAGTGGGCAGGGGTAGCTCTGGGGCCAACGTCCTGACTTTC
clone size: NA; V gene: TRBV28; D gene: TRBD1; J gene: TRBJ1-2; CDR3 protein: CASTRGQGTRLGYGYTF; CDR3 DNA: TGTGCCAGCACCCGGGGACAGGGAACCCGTTTAGGCTATGGCTACACCTTC
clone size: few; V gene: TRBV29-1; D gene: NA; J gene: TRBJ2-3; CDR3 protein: CSVRLAGRQDTQYF; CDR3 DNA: TGCAGCGTGCGGTTGGCGGGGCGACAGGATACGCAGTATTTT
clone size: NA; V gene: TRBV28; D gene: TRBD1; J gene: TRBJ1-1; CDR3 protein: CASSLSAGTAGNTEAFF; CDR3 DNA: TGTGCCAGCAGCCTTAGCGCCGGGACAGCGGGGAACACTGAAGCTTTCTTT
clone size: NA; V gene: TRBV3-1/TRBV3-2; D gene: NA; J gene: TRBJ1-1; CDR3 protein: CASSRAQSTEAFF; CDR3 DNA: TGTGCCAGCAGCCGAGCACAGTCCACTGAAGCTTTCTTT
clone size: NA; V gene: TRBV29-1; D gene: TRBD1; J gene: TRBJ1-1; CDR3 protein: CSVYGYRGKEGDTEAFF; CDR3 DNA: TGCAGCGTCTATGGATACAGGGGAAAGGAGGGCGACACTGAAGCTTTCTTT
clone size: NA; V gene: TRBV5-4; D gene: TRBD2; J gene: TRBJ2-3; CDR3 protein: CASSQLADTDTQYF; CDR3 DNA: TGTGCCAGCAGTCAACTAGCGGACACAGATACGCAGTATTTT
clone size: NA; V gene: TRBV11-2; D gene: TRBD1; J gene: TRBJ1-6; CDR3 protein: CASSAQTGDPLHF; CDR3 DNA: TGTGCCAGCAGCGCACAGACAGGGGATCCCCTCCACTTT
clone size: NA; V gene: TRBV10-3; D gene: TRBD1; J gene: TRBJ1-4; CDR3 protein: CAISERGFHRGASNTTNEKLFF; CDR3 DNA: TGTGCCATCAGTGAGCGGGGGTTTCACAGGGGGGCCTCCAATACAACTAATGAAAAACTGTTTTTT
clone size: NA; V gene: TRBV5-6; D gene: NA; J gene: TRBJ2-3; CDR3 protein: CASTYGRATDTQYF; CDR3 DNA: TGTGCCAGCACCTACGGGAGAGCGACAGATACGCAGTATTTT
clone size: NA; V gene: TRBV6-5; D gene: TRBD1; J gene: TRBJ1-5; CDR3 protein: CASSWDSRQPQHF; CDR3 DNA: TGTGCCAGCAGCTGGGACAGTCGGCAGCCCCAGCATTTT
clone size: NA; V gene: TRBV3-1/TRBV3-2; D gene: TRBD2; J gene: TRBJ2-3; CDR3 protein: CASSRAGGLGDTQYF; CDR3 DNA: TGTGCCAGCAGCCGGGCGGGGGGGCTCGGAGATACGCAGTATTTT
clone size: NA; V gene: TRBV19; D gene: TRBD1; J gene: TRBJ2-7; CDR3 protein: CASSKRSGTGVTEQYF; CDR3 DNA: TGTGCCAGTAGCAAACGGTCCGGGACAGGGGTTACCGAGCAGTACTTC
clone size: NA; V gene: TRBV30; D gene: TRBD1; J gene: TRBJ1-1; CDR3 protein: CAWSATGFYGEAFF; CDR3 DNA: TGTGCCTGGAGCGCGACAGGGTTTTACGGTGAAGCTTTCTTT
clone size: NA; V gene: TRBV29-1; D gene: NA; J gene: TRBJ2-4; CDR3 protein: CSVGPGLDIQYF; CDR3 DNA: TGCAGCGTTGGGCCGGGATTGGACATTCAGTACTTC
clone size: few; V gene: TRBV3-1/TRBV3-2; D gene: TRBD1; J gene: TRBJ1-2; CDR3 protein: CASSPRAKRTGGFPLGYTF; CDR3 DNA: TGTGCCAGCAGCCCTCGGGCTAAAAGGACAGGGGGATTCCCCCTTGGCTACACCTTC
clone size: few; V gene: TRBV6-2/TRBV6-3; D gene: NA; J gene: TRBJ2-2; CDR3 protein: CASTPGEGDTGELFF; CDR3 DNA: TGTGCCAGCACCCCGGGGGAGGGGGACACCGGGGAGCTGTTTTTT